This T cell receptor (beta chain) was recorded in a study of shared clonotypes between healthy human individuals. Using immunoSEQ multiplex PCR, the repertoire was profiled, and TCRdb retains in-frame clones only, with some absent. The data hold about 2 million clones, with roughly 94% observed a single time. The CDR3 spans 15 residues. J lost 3 bases, V lost 0 bases, and 2 bases had no gene match. The germline V gene has CDR1 MNHNY and CDR2 SVGAGI (reference sequence). Study donors comprised healthy, HIV-negative adults devoid of recent acute infection or vaccination. A note on this clone: Its specificity is not known.

Broader study findings: The generation probabilities recorded for non-shared clonotypes fell below those of clonotypes shared by all four donors.

Sequencing used naive CD4+ T cells sorted from blood. Documented subset: CD45RA+ positively selected. The chain couples TRBV6-6 to TRBJ2-1; TRBD2 aligns across 7 bases. The source of this sequence is a man aged 18 to 29 in good health. CDR3 bases: TGTGCCAGCAGTTACTCTCAGCGGGGCTACAATGAGCAGTTCTTC. This encodes CASSYSQRGYNEQFF.